Following are 26 T cell receptor beta chains from one sample sequenced in a study of T cell responses to AZD1222 COVID-19 vaccine. Measured with immunoSEQ multiplex PCR; TCRdb has only the in-frame clones, and not every one. The sample lists about 82,000 clones, 70% to 90% seen once, with roughly an eighth in the top ten. Source: peripheral blood, taken 28 days after the second AZD1222 dose. The origin of the receptors is an adult who received the AZD1222 COVID-19 vaccine.

The chain carries TRBV12-3 or TRBV12-4 and TRBJ2-1; weak D call: TRBD1 (5 bases). Trimming stripped 1 base from V and 10 bases from J, with 8 bases between. This CDR3 spans 12 amino acids. The CDR3 region is CASSLVRTEQFF. For the CDR3, the DNA is TGTGCCAGCAGTTTAGTGCGGACAGAGCAGTTCTTC.

This clone was observed a handful of times. This chain joins TRBV4-2 and TRBJ2-3; D ambiguous. Germline V gene sequence: CDR1 LGHNA, CDR2 YNFKEQ. Trimming took 0 bases from V and 2 from J, leaving 9 bases between them. The CDR3 spans 15 residues. CDR3 residues: CASSQDNGYTDTQYF. The CDR3 nucleotides are TGTGCCAGCAGCCAAGATAACGGATACACAGATACGCAGTATTTT.

The chain employs TRBV7-9 and TRBJ2-5; perhaps TRBD1 as D (5 bases). CDR1 SEHNR and CDR2 FQNEAQ come from the germline V gene (reference sequence). This CDR3 has 15 residues. V gave up 3 bases and J gave up 1 base, with 12 bases separating them. In DNA form, the CDR3 reads TGTGCCAGCAGCTTCATAGGGGCCCCCCAAGAGACCCAGTACTTC. Translating it yields CASSFIGAPQETQYF.

CDR3 nucleotide sequence: TGCAGCGTTTCGGGACAGAACACCGGGGAGCTGTTTTTT. Translation: CSVSGQNTGELFF. V and J are TRBV29-1 and TRBJ2-2; D perhaps matches TRBD1 (6 bases). The CDR3 covers 13 residues. From germline, CDR1 is SQVTM and CDR2 ANQGSEA. V was shortened by 5 bases and J by 1 base, with 8 bases between the two germline ends.

This chain joins TRBV10-3 and TRBJ2-7; D unresolved. Per the germline V gene, CDR1 is ENHRY and CDR2 is SYGVKD. The CDR3 sequence is 12 residues long. V was shortened by 3 bases and J by 7 bases, with 10 bases between the two germline ends. The CDR3 is CAISDNLREQYV. In nucleotides, the CDR3 is TGTGCCATCAGTGACAATTTAAGAGAGCAGTACGTC.

The chain joins TRBV28 to TRBJ2-1; D not certain. V shed 5 bases and J shed 9 bases, with 11 bases lying between them. CDR3 length equals 12 residues. Germline V gene sequence: CDR1 MDHEN, CDR2 SYDVKM. This chain's CDR3 is CASSPGRGEQFF. CDR3 bases: TGTGCCAGCAGTCCCGGACGTGGTGAGCAGTTCTTC.

The chain carries TRBV7-9 and TRBJ2-2; TRBD2 matches at 8 bases. Losses at the gene ends were 5 bases for V and 5 bases for J; bases not matched to a gene: 13. The CDR3 sequence is 17 residues long. Germline V gene sequence: CDR1 SEHNR, CDR2 FQNEAQ (reference sequence). The chain's CDR3 is CASSLQAGGGPTGELFF. As DNA, the CDR3 is TGTGCCAGCAGCCTCCAAGCTGGCGGGGGGCCGACCGGGGAGCTGTTTTTT.

The chain joins TRBV18 to TRBJ1-4; no firm D call. The V gene's germline CDR1 is KGHSH and CDR2 LQKENI. This CDR3 comprises 15 residues. V was clipped by 5 bases and J by 3 bases, with 13 bases between them. CDR3 nucleotides: TGTGCCAGCTCAGAGCTTTGGGGTTCTAATGAAAAACTGTTTTTT. Protein sequence: CASSELWGSNEKLFF.

This clone was counted a single time. V usage is TRBV28 and J usage is TRBJ1-1; TRBD1 is a possible D gene (6 bases). In germline, CDR1 is MDHEN, CDR2 SYDVKM. The CDR3 is made up of 16 amino acids. Trimming stripped 5 bases from V and 4 bases from J, with 20 bases between. The CDR3 DNA reads TGTGCCAGCAGTAGGCAAGGGGGGGACGGGGGCACTGAAGCTTTCTTT. Its protein is CASSRQGGDGGTEAFF.

The V and J genes are TRBV9 and TRBJ1-1; weak D call: TRBD1 (5 bases). Germline V gene lookup returns CDR1 SGDLS and CDR2 YYNGEE. Deletions cut 2 bases from V and 5 bases from J, with 13 bases between. This CDR3 contains 14 residues. CDR3 protein: CASSVVTGGTEAFF. The CDR3 nucleotides are TGTGCCAGCAGCGTCGTAACGGGGGGGACTGAAGCTTTCTTT.

The chain recombines TRBV21-1 with TRBJ2-7; the table's D call, TRBD1, was not checked against the DNA. TRBV21-1 is recorded as a pseudogene. There are 16 residues in the CDR3. CDR3 in amino acids: CASSKGGRQSSYEQYV. The CDR3 bases are TGTGCCAGCAGCAAAGGAGGAAGACAGAGCTCCTACGAGCAGTACGTC.

Concerning this clone: The same CDR3 can be traced to other DNA sequences in this sample. This sequence joins TRBV5-8 and TRBJ1-2, with unresolved D. Trimming left V 1 base short and J 8 bases short, with 3 bases between. Germline assignment: CDR1 SGHTS and CDR2 YDEGEE. The CDR3 has 10 residues. The CDR3: CASSLNGYTF. In DNA form, the CDR3 reads TGTGCCAGCAGCTTGAACGGCTACACCTTC. The full variable domain, rest sourced from reference TRBV5-8 and TRBJ1-2, is EAGVTQSPTHLIKTRGQQATLRCSPISGHTSVYWYQQALGLGLQFLLWYDEGEERNRGNFPPRFSGRQFPNYSSELNVNALELEDSALYLCASSLNGYTFGSGTRLTVV.

The chain combines TRBV5-8 with TRBJ2-3; a possible D gene is TRBD1 (6 bases). Germline V CDR1 and CDR2: SGHTS, YDEGEE. This CDR3 contains 16 residues. The V end lost 1 base, the J end lost 0 bases, and 12 bases lay between the germline ends. CDR3 loop: CASSLTRGASTDTQYF. The CDR3 nucleotides read TGTGCCAGCAGCTTGACCAGGGGAGCTAGCACAGATACGCAGTATTTT.

The chain employs TRBV28 and TRBJ2-7; D remains ambiguous. The ends were cut back, 11 bases at V and 5 bases at J, with 22 bases in the middle. The CDR3 consists of 14 residues. The germline V gene encodes CDR1 MDHEN and CDR2 SYDVKM. CDR3 protein: CASSSGSLWHEQYF. Here the CDR3 DNA reads TGTGCCTCCTCGTCGGGCTCCCTGTGGCACGAGCAGTACTTC. Complete variable domain (other parts from reference TRBV28 and TRBJ2-7): DVKVTQSSRYLVKRTGEKVFLECVQDMDHENMFWYRQDPGLGLRLIYFSYDVKMKEKGDIPEGYSVSREKKERFSLILESASTNQTSMYLCASSSGSLWHEQYFGPGTRLTVT.

For the CDR3, the DNA is TGTGCCAGCAGCTTAGTCGAGCAACGGAACTCCTACGAGCAGTACTTC. As protein: CASSLVEQRNSYEQYF. The chain carries TRBV7-6 and TRBJ2-7; D unresolved. The V end was cut by 1 base, the J end by 0 bases, with 13 bases between. Germline CDR1 SGHVS, CDR2 FNYEAQ. The CDR3 runs to 16 residues.

About this clone: In the same sample, other DNA sequences code for this CDR3. The V gene is TRBV11-2, the J gene TRBJ1-1; tentative D call: TRBD1 (6 bases). CDR3 length: 14 amino acids. The germline V gene encodes CDR1 SGHAT and CDR2 FQNNGV. Trimming stripped 1 base from V and 4 bases from J, with 10 bases between. CDR3 nucleotides: TGTGCCAGCAGCTTAGGTCAGGGGAGCACTGAAGCTTTCTTT. Translated, it gives CASSLGQGSTEAFF.

This clone occurred a few times. The rearrangement links TRBV5-1 to TRBJ2-7, with a tentative D call TRBD1 (6 bases). CDR3 size: 15 residues. Germline V gives CDR1 SGHRS, CDR2 YFSETQ. Trimming cost V 3 bases and J 0 bases, with 13 bases left between them. CDR3 residues: CASSSATGSSYEQYF. CDR3 DNA: TGCGCCAGCAGCTCGGCTACAGGGAGCTCCTACGAGCAGTACTTC.

The V gene is TRBV12-3 or TRBV12-4, the J gene TRBJ1-5; D uncertain. The CDR3 runs 13 residues. Trimming took 3 bases from V and 5 from J, leaving 8 bases between them. The CDR3 loop is CASSFVGDQPQHF. The CDR3, as DNA: TGTGCCAGCAGTTTTGTGGGAGATCAGCCCCAGCATTTT.

V and J are TRBV19 and TRBJ2-3, with D possibly being TRBD2 (6 bases). Trimming stripped 6 bases from V and 6 bases from J, with 10 bases between. The CDR3 extends over 12 amino acids. Germline CDR1 LNHDA, CDR2 SQIVND (reference sequence). The CDR3 region has the DNA TGTGCCAGTAGCGGGAGAGGGGATACGCAGTATTTT. Its protein product is CASSGRGDTQYF.

A few counts support this clone. The CDR3 DNA sequence: TGTGCCAGCAGCTCCCGGGGACTAGTTGCCAATGAGCAGTTCTTC. Protein sequence: CASSSRGLVANEQFF. The chain couples TRBV7-8 to TRBJ2-1; the match to TRBD2 covers 8 bases. There are 15 residues in the CDR3. The ends lost 4 bases at V and 6 bases at J; junction bases unmatched: 8. CDR1 is SGHVS and CDR2 is FQNEAQ in the germline V gene.

The V and J genes are TRBV6-5 and TRBJ2-3; a possible D gene is TRBD2 (6 bases). V was shortened by 7 bases and J by 2 bases, with 13 bases between the two germline ends. This CDR3 is built from 14 residues. Germline CDR1 MNHEY, CDR2 SVGAGI. The CDR3: CASKSEGTTDTQYF. In DNA, the CDR3 is TGTGCCAGCAAATCGGAGGGCACCACAGATACGCAGTATTTT.

The sample holds one count of this clone. The chain uses TRBV10-3 and TRBJ1-2; 7 nucleotides match TRBD1. The junction had 4 bases not matched to a gene; V was cut back by 6 bases and J by 3 bases. The CDR3 extends over 13 amino acids. From germline, CDR1 is ENHRY and CDR2 SYGVKD. CDR3 DNA sequence: TGTGCCATCAGGCCCGGGACAGACTATGGCTACACCTTC. It encodes CAIRPGTDYGYTF.

The chain has TRBV27 and TRBJ1-1; 7 bases are shared with TRBD1. The ends lost 6 bases at V and 0 bases at J; junction bases unmatched: 4. The CDR3 length is 14 residues. Germline V lookup: CDR1 MNHEY, CDR2 SMNVEV (reference sequence). CDR3 residues: CASRMGQMNTEAFF. The CDR3 region has the DNA TGTGCCAGCAGAATGGGACAGATGAACACTGAAGCTTTCTTT.

On this clone itself: Other nucleotide sequences in the sample specify the same CDR3. The chain employs TRBV27 and TRBJ1-1; D possibly corresponds to TRBD1 (5 bases). This CDR3 is 15 amino acids long. Germline V gene sequence: CDR1 MNHEY, CDR2 SMNVEV (reference sequence). Trimming took off 0 bases at V and 0 bases at J, with 8 bases between the two ends. CDR3 in amino acids: CASSLSGGLNTEAFF. The CDR3 coding sequence is TGTGCCAGCAGTTTATCGGGGGGTTTGAACACTGAAGCTTTCTTT.

The chain couples TRBV7-2 to TRBJ1-2; D not certain. Germline V gives CDR1 SGHTA, CDR2 FQGNSA. Trimming shortened V by 1 base and J by 8 bases, and 17 bases separated the two germline ends. This CDR3 is built from 15 residues. Here the CDR3 reads CASSLGPGNNGGYTF. As DNA, the CDR3 is TGTGCCAGCAGCTTAGGCCCGGGAAACAATGGCGGCTACACCTTC.

The chain carries TRBV11-2 and TRBJ1-3; no definite D call. Trimming removed 3 bases from V and 3 bases from J, with 6 bases in between. This CDR3 contains 13 residues. Germline CDR1 reads SGHAT; CDR2 reads FQNNGV. In DNA, the CDR3 is TGTGCCAGCAGCTTTCTGTATGGAAACACCATATATTTT. It specifies CASSFLYGNTIYF.